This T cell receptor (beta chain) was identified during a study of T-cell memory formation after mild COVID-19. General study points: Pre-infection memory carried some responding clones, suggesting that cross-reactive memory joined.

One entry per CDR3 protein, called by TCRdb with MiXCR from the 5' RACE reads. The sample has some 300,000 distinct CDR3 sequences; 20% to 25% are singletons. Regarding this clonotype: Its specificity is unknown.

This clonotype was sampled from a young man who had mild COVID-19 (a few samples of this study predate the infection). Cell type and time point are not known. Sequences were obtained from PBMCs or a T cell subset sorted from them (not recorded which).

The CDR3 sequence is CAIRSLGQETQYF. The CDR3 DNA is TGTGCCATCAGGTCGTTGGGGCAAGAGACCCAGTACTTC. The chain has TRBV10-3 and TRBJ2-5, with unresolved D. The germline gives CDR1 ENHRY, CDR2 SYGVKD. This CDR3 has 13 amino acids. V was cut by 6 bases and J by 2 bases, with 10 bases left in between.